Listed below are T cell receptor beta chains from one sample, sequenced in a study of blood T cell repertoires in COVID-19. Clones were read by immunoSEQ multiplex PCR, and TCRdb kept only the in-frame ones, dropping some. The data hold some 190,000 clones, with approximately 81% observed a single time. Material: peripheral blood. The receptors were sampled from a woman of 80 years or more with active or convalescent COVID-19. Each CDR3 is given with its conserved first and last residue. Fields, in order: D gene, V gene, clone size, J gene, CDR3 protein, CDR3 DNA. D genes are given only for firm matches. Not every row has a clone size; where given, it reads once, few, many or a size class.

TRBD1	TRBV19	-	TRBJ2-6	CASSTRDRGRTGANVLTF	TGTGCCAGTAGTACCCGGGACAGGGGGCGGACTGGGGCCAACGTCCTGACTTTC
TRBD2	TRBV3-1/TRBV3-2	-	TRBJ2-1	CASTRTSGSNEQFF	TGTGCCAGCACCCGGACTAGCGGGAGCAATGAGCAGTTCTTC
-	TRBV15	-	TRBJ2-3	CATSRGVSGSADTQYF	TGTGCCACCAGCAGAGGAGTATCCGGGAGCGCAGATACGCAGTATTTT
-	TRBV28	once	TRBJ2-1	CASSPLAVLSYNEQFF	TGTGCCAGCAGTCCCCTAGCTGTCCTCTCCTACAATGAGCAGTTCTTC
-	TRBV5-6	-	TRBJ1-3	CASSAYGLGNTIYF	TGTGCCAGCAGCGCTTATGGCCTTGGAAACACCATATATTTT
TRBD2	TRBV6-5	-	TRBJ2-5	CASSMGGVQETQYF	TGTGCCAGCAGCATGGGGGGGGTCCAAGAGACCCAGTACTTC
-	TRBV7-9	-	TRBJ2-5	CASSPRAGYQETQYF	TGTGCCAGCAGCCCCAGGGCGGGGTACCAAGAGACCCAGTACTTC
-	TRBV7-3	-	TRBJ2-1	CASSLNRLEQFF	TGTGCCAGCAGCTTAAACAGGCTAGAGCAGTTCTTC
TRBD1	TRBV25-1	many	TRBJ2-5	CASSEFVAGGRETQYF	TGTGCCAGCAGTGAATTCGTCGCAGGGGGAAGAGAGACCCAGTACTTC
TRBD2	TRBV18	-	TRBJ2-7	CASSPPSSGAYEQYF	TGTGCCAGCTCACCACCCTCTAGCGGGGCCTACGAGCAGTACTTC
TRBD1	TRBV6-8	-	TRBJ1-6	CASRPGGSYNSPLHF	TGTGCCAGCAGACCAGGGGGGTCCTATAATTCACCCCTCCACTTT
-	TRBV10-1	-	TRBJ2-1	CASSEGLINEQFF	TGCGCCAGCAGTGAGGGACTCATCAATGAGCAGTTCTTC
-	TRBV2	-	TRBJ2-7	CASSEMEALANEQYF	TGTGCCAGCAGTGAAATGGAGGCGTTGGCTAACGAGCAGTACTTC
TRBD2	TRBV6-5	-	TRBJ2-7	CASQREEGEQYF	TGTGCCAGCCAGCGGGAGGAGGGCGAGCAGTACTTC
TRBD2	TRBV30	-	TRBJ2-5	CAWTLTSGKETQYF	TGTGCCTGGACCCTGACTAGCGGGAAAGAGACCCAGTACTTC
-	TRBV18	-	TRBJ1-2	CASSPSTGLENGYTF	TGTGCCAGCTCACCCTCGACAGGATTGGAGAATGGCTACACCTTC
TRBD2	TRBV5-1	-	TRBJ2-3	CASRYSGSGPDTQYF	TGCGCCAGCAGATATAGCGGGAGTGGGCCAGATACGCAGTATTTT
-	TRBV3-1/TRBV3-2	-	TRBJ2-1	CASSQVSQGWDEQFF	TGTGCCAGCAGCCAGGTATCGCAGGGTTGGGATGAGCAGTTCTTC
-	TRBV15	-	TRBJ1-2	CATSRAGGGYTF	TGTGCCACCAGCAGAGCCGGGGGTGGCTACACCTTC
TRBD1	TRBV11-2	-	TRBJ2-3	CASSPSTGQGDTQYF	TGTGCCAGCAGCCCTTCCACGGGACAGGGAGATACGCAGTATTTT
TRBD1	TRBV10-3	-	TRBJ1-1	CAIRQGAQRQAFF	TGTGCCATCAGACAGGGGGCGCAACGGCAAGCTTTCTTT
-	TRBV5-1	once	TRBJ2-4	CASGPGQVKNIQYF	TGCGCCAGCGGACCGGGACAAGTCAAAAACATTCAGTACTTC
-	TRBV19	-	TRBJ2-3	CASSLFPDTQYF	TGTGCCAGTAGCTTGTTCCCAGATACGCAGTATTTT
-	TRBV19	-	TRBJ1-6	CASSTNGGDSPLHF	TGTGCCAGTAGTACAAACGGAGGGGATTCACCCCTCCACTTT
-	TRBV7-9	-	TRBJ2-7	CASSFGGPIYEQYF	TGTGCCAGCAGCTTCGGGGGTCCGATCTACGAGCAGTACTTC
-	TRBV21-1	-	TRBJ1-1	CASRRAIIGEAFF	TGTGCCAGCCGCAGGGCAATTATTGGTGAAGCTTTCTTT
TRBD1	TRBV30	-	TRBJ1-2	CACQKGAGGESGYTF	TGTGCCTGCCAAAAAGGGGCAGGGGGCGAATCTGGCTACACCTTC
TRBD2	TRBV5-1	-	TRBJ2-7	CASSLEGGSVSYEQYF	TGCGCCAGCAGCTTGGAGGGCGGGAGTGTCTCCTACGAGCAGTACTTC
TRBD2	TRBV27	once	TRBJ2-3	CASSLLRLSSGRFADTQYF	TGTGCCAGCAGTTTATTAAGGTTGAGTAGCGGGAGATTTGCAGATACGCAGTATTTT
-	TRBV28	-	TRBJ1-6	CASSLSFYNSPLHF	TGTGCCAGCAGTTTAAGCTTCTATAATTCACCCCTCCACTTT
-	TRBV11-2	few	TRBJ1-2	CASSLQAASGYTF	TGTGCCAGCAGCTTACAGGCTGCGTCCGGCTACACCTTC
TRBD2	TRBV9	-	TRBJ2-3	CASSVSGRGTDTQYF	TGTGCCAGCAGCGTTAGCGGGAGAGGCACAGATACGCAGTATTTT
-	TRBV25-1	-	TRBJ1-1	CASSEYAGARAFF	TGTGCCAGCAGTGAATATGCGGGGGCGCGCGCTTTCTTT
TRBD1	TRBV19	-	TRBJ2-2	CASRTTGYNSGELFF	TGTGCCAGTAGGACGACAGGGTATAACTCCGGGGAGCTGTTTTTT
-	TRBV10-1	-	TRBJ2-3	CASSESIRGIDTQYF	TGCGCCAGCAGTGAGTCGATAAGGGGGATCGATACGCAGTATTTT
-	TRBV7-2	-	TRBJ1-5	CASSSFGPLSNQPQHF	TGTGCCAGCAGTTCCTTTGGGCCCCTTAGCAATCAGCCCCAGCATTTT